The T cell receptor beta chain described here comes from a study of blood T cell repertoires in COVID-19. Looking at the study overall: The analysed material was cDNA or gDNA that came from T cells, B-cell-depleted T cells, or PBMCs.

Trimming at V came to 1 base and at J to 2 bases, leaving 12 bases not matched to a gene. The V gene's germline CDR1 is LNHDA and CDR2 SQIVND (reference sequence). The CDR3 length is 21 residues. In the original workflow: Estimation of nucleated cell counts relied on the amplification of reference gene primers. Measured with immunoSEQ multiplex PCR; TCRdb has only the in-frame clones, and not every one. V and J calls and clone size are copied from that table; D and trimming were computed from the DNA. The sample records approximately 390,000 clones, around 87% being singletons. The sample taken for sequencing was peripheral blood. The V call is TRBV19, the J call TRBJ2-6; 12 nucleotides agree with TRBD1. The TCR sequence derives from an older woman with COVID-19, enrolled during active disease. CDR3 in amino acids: CASSIAPGQGARGPGANVLTF. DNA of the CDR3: TGTGCCAGTAGTATAGCACCGGGACAGGGGGCGCGAGGCCCTGGGGCCAACGTCCTGACTTTC.